This entry concerns a single T cell receptor beta chain. The entry originates in a study of CD8+CD57+ T cells in acquired aplastic anemia. Whole-study context: Each DNA sample taken from sorted CD4+ and CD8+ cells came to approximately 3 ug on average. There were about 10.8 million reads, on average, for CD4+ cells from healthy donors.

TCR beta VDJ and CDR3 profiling used genomic DNA as template. TCRdb itself ran the reads through MiXCR, one entry per CDR3 protein. Altogether hundreds of thousands of distinct CDR3 sequences are present, 55% to 75% being singletons, with the ten largest covering 4%. The specimen sequenced was sorted CD4+, CD8+, or CD8+CD57+ T cells (not recorded which) from PBMCs. The TCR comes from a human donor in good health, serving as a control.

CDR3 DNA sequence: TGCAGTGCTTGGACAGGGGAAGCTTTCTACACTGAAGCTTTCTTT. This translates into CSAWTGEAFYTEAFF. The rearrangement links TRBV20-1 to TRBJ1-1; TRBD1 agrees at 9 bases. The CDR3 runs 15 residues. V was pared by 5 bases and J by 3 bases, with 10 bases of the junction left unmatched. Germline CDR1 DFQATT, CDR2 SNEGSKA (reference sequence).